Below, one TCR beta chain is given with its context. As yet, its antigen is unknown. The data derive from a study of cytotoxic CD8 clonotypes in ibrutinib-treated CLL. Background on the study: Across the patients, roughly 10 were relapsed/refractory, roughly 14 treatment-naive and under 18 IGHV unmutated. Partial responders around 24, complete 2; roughly twelve progressed and approximately 15 stayed in remission by median around 71 months.

General study findings and limits: Clonality showed a rise at ibrutinib response that reversed toward baseline at progression.

The V gene lost 1 base and the J gene lost 2 bases, with 9 bases spanning the gap. The CDR3 has 14 residues. Germline V gene data show CDR1 as SEHNR and CDR2 as FQNEAQ (reference sequence). With sequencing, the targeted depth ranged from 1 in 200,000 to 1 in 1 million T cells. Clones were sequenced by immunoSEQ multiplex PCR, and TCRdb holds only the in-frame ones, with some missing. The sample carries about 180,000 clones, approximately 84% recorded once. V and J are TRBV7-9 and TRBJ2-7; D might be TRBD1 (6 bases). Sequencing used PBMCs, obtained after 24 months of ibrutinib treatment. This receptor was obtained from a human donor with chronic lymphocytic leukemia. The CDR3, as DNA: TGTGCCAGCAGCTTAGGGGGGACAACCTACGAGCAGTACTTC. This sequence encodes CASSLGGTTYEQYF.